This T cell receptor (beta chain) is from a study of blood T cell repertoires in COVID-19. Study at large: The origin of the acute and convalescent COVID-19 samples was the United States, Italy and Spain. From T cells, B-cell-depleted T cells, or PBMCs came the material, which was cDNA or gDNA.

Produced via immunoSEQ multiplex PCR; TCRdb's table is partial and in-frame only. The table lists 180,000 or so clones, about 86% of them singletons, with less than 3% in the top ten. Trimming cost V 8 bases and J 0 bases, with 14 bases left between them. Per germline, CDR1 MRHNA and CDR2 SNTAGT. CDR3 length: 15 amino acids. Sequencing input: peripheral blood. The chain is built from TRBV6-4 and TRBJ1-3; tentative D call: TRBD1 (6 bases). The TCR was taken from a human donor with acute or convalescent COVID-19. The donor label of this sample is uncertain. CDR3 nucleotide sequence: TGTGCCAGCCTTTCGGGGGGCAGCTCTGGAAACACCATATATTTT. This translates into CASLSGGSSGNTIYF.